This entry lists 8 T cell receptor beta chains sequenced from one sample in a study of cytomegalovirus exposure and HLA in healthy donors. Use of 60 Vbeta and 13 Jbeta primers characterized the PCR. Assay: immunoSEQ multiplex PCR; the TCRdb copy retains only in-frame clones and omits some. The sample has about 99,000 clones; approximately 81% are singletons. The source material was PBMCs. These receptors were collected from a male donor in good health and CMV-seropositive.

The V call is TRBV7-8, the J call TRBJ1-1, with D tentatively TRBD1 (5 bases). Germline V gene sequence: CDR1 SGHVS, CDR2 FQNEAQ. The CDR3 has 12 residues. V was cut by 5 bases and J by 9 bases, with 13 bases left in between. CDR3 nucleotides: TGTGCCAGCAGCCATCGGGTGGACAAAGCTTTCTTT. Protein product: CASSHRVDKAFF.

The gene calls are TRBV4-1 and TRBJ1-1, with 8 bases that match TRBD1. This CDR3 is built from 15 residues. Trimming cost V 0 bases and J 0 bases; bases outside gene matches: 0. Germline CDR1 MGHRA, CDR2 YSYEKL. This CDR3 reads CASSQEQGVNTEAFF. DNA of the CDR3: TGCGCCAGCAGCCAAGAACAGGGGGTGAACACTGAAGCTTTCTTT.

This clone occurred a few times. The rearrangement joins TRBV10-2 to TRBJ2-5; D not certain. The V and J ends lost 2 bases and 5 bases respectively, with 6 bases between them. CDR1 and CDR2 from the germline V gene are WSHSY and SAAADI. This CDR3 is built from 12 residues. CDR3 DNA: TGCGCCAGCAGTGAGATAGCCGAGACCCAGTACTTC. Translating gives CASSEIAETQYF.

This chain connects TRBV11-2 to TRBJ1-6; D is possibly TRBD1 (5 bases). The germline V and J ends were trimmed by 3 bases and 7 bases, with 7 bases remaining between them. Germline V gives CDR1 SGHAT, CDR2 FQNNGV. This CDR3 has 13 amino acids. CDR3 nucleotide sequence: TGTGCCAGCAGCTTTCAGGGCAATTCACCCCTCCACTTT. Amino acids: CASSFQGNSPLHF.

This clone was picked up a small number of times. This sequence joins TRBV6-5 and TRBJ1-6, with D tentatively TRBD1 (6 bases). The germline V gene has CDR1 MNHEY and CDR2 SVGAGI. The length of the CDR3 is 14 residues. Trimming shortened V by 2 bases and J by 6 bases, and 8 bases separated the two germline ends. This CDR3 is CASSYRGGNSPLHF. The CDR3 nucleotides read TGTGCCAGCAGTTACAGAGGGGGTAATTCACCCCTCCACTTT.

The chain joins TRBV7-2 to TRBJ2-3, with 7 bases matching TRBD1. There are 13 residues in the CDR3. Losses at the gene ends were 4 bases for V and 14 bases for J; bases not matched to a gene: 12. Germline V CDR1 and CDR2: SGHTA, FQGNSA. The DNA for the CDR3 is TGTGCCAGCAGCTGGACCCTCGGACAGGACCGGTATTTT. This translates into CASSWTLGQDRYF. The full variable domain, in which reference TRBV7-2 and TRBJ2-3 provide the parts outside the CDR3, is GAGVSQSPSNKVTEKGKDVELRCDPISGHTALYWYRQSLGQGLEFLIYFQGNSAPDKSGLPSDRFSAERTGGSVSTLTIQRTQQEDSAVYLCASSWTLGQDRYFGPGTRLTVL.

Turning to this clone: The junction departs from germline at one end; a sequencing error may be responsible. In the same sample, other DNA sequences code for this CDR3. The gene calls are TRBV2 and TRBJ1-6, with D perhaps TRBD1 (5 bases). This CDR3 comprises 15 residues. CDR1 and CDR2 (germline): SNHLY, FYNNEI. The CDR3 bases are TGTGCCAGCAGTGAAGGGCAGGGAGGTAATTCCCCCCTCCACTTT. Translating gives CASSEGQGGNSPLHF.

This sequence joins TRBV4-3 and TRBJ2-5; the D gene is possibly TRBD2 (7 bases). The CDR3 contains 17 residues. Germline CDR1 is LGHNA and CDR2 is YSLEER. V lost 0 bases, J lost 3 bases, and 17 bases lay in between. The DNA for the CDR3 is TGCGCCAGCAGCCAAGAAGGGGGGGGTAGCAAGAAAGAGACCCAGTACTTC. Translation gives CASSQEGGGSKKETQYF.